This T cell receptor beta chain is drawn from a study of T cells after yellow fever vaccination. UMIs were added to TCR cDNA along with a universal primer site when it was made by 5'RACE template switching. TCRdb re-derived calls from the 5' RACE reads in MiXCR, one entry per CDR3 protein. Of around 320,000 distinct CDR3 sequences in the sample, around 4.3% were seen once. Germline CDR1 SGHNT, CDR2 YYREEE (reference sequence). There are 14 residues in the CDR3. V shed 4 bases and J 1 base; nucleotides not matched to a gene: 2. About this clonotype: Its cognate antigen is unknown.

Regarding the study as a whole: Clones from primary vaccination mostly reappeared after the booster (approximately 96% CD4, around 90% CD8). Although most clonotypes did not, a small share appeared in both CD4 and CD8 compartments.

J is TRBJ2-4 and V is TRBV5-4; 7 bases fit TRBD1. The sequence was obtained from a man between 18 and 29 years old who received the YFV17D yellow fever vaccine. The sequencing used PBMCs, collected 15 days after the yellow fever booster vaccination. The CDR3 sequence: CASSKTGAKNIQYF. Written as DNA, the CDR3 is TGTGCCAGCAGCAAGACAGGGGCCAAAAACATTCAGTACTTC.